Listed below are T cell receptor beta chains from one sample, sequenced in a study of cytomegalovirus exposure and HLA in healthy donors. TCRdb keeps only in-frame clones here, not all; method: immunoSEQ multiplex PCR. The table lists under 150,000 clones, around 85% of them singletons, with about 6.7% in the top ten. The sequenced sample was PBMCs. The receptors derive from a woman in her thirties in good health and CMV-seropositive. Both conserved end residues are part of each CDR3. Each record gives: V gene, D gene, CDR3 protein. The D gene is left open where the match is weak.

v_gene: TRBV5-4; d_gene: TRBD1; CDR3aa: CASSRTGIGYGYTF
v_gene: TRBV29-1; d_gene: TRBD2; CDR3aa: CSVGTTSGRAGWQETQYF
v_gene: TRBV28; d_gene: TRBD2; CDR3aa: CASSGGGVPGLYEQYF
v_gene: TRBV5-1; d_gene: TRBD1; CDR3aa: CASSSGQGDQPQHF
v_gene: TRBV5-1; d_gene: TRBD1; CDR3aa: CASRDRGYEQYF
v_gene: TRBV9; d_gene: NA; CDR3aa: CASSVGAGGEQYF
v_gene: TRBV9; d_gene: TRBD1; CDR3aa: CASSADRQGAITDTQYF
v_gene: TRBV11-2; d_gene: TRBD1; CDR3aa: CASSPRPGQLGF
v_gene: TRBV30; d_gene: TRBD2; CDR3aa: CAWGTSGTTYYEQYF
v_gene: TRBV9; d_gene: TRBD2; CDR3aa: CASSMGLAVLTDTQYF
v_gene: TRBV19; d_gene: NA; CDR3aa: CASSIIVRGWDQPQHF
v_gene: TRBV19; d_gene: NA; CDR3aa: CASRRADHQETQYF
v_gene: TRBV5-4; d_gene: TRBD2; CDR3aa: CASTDQNTAGGTDTQYF
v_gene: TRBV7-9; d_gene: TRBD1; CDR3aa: CASSPDRGPYNEQFF
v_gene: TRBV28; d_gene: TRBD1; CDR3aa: CASSLQGVYEKLFF
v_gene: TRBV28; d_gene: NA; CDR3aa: CASSPPDRVGQPQHF
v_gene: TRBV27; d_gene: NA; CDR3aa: CASSLGSPNNSPLHF
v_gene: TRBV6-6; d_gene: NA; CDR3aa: CATTPRATNEKLFF
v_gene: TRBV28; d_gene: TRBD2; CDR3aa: CASSPTQGVMVASGDGSYNEQFF
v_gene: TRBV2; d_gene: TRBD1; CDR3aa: CASRPRTGVPKETQYF
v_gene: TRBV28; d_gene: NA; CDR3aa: CASRSAGPVGDEQFF
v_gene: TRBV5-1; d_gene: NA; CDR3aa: CASSFTGPGTEAFF
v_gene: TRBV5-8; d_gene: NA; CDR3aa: CASSLFLSYEQYF
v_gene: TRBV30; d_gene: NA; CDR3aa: CAWSVEAPPKNIQYF
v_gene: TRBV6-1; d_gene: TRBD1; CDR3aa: CASNSQDRARRGYTF
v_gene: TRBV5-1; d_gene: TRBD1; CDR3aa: CASSLLQGADAFF
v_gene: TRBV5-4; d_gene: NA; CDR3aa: CASSASGSYNSPLHF
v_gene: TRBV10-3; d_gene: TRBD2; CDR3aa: CAISGTSGSPDTQYF
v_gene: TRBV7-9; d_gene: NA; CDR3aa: CASSLAIGAFF